This is a list of T cell receptor beta chains from one sample in a study of blood T cell repertoires in COVID-19. Using immunoSEQ multiplex PCR, the repertoire was profiled, and TCRdb retains in-frame clones only, with some absent. The sample shows fewer than 150,000 clones, roughly 81% of them seen only once. The sample was peripheral blood. The receptors were sampled from a man aged 35 to 55 with acute or convalescent COVID-19. Both conserved end residues are part of each CDR3. The D gene is left open where the match is weak. Expanded clones are given a class, and other clones once, few, many or no size at all.

abundance,j_gene,d_gene,v_gene,CDR3aa,CDR3nt
.,TRBJ1-5,.,TRBV6-5,CASTASGALNQPQHF,TGTGCCAGCACGGCGTCAGGGGCTCTCAATCAGCCCCAGCATTTT
.,TRBJ2-4,.,TRBV19,CASSIWLGPGAKNIQYF,TGTGCCAGTAGTATTTGGCTGGGCCCCGGAGCCAAAAACATTCAGTACTTC
.,TRBJ1-6,.,TRBV25-1,CASSELGSGNSPLHF,TGTGCCAGCAGTGAATTGGGGTCGGGGAATTCACCCCTCCACTTT
.,TRBJ1-2,.,TRBV7-9,CASRTGTTHGYTF,TGTGCCAGCAGAACCGGGACAACTCATGGCTACACCTTC
.,TRBJ2-7,TRBD1,TRBV19,CASSLGTGLPYEQYF,TGTGCCAGTAGCCTCGGGACAGGGCTTCCCTACGAGCAGTACTTC
.,TRBJ2-7,TRBD2,TRBV5-5,CASSHTTSGGYEQYF,TGTGCCAGCAGCCATACCACTAGCGGGGGTTACGAGCAGTACTTC
.,TRBJ2-3,TRBD1,TRBV5-5,CASRYTGGSDTQYF,TGTGCCAGCAGATATACAGGGGGCTCAGATACGCAGTATTTT
.,TRBJ1-1,.,TRBV7-9,CASSLRGRTEAFF,TGTGCCAGCAGCTTACGAGGGAGAACTGAAGCTTTCTTT
.,TRBJ1-5,.,TRBV27,CASSYRGNQPQHF,TGTGCCAGCAGTTACAGGGGCAATCAGCCCCAGCATTTT
.,TRBJ2-7,.,TRBV7-8,CASSLELATYYEQYF,TGTGCCAGCAGCTTAGAGTTAGCGACATATTACGAGCAGTACTTC
.,TRBJ1-2,.,TRBV24-1,CATSGSDGRDGYTF,TGTGCCACCAGTGGCTCGGACGGGCGGGATGGCTACACCTTC
.,TRBJ1-2,.,TRBV3-1/TRBV3-2,CASSQDLADSYGVNYGYTF,TGTGCCAGCAGCCAAGATCTTGCCGACAGTTATGGAGTCAACTATGGCTACACCTTC
.,TRBJ1-1,TRBD1,TRBV30,CAWRDRVGGAFF,TGTGCCTGGAGGGACAGGGTTGGTGGAGCTTTCTTT
.,TRBJ2-1,TRBD1,TRBV30,CAGTLTGGTEQFF,TGTGCCGGGACACTGACAGGGGGCACTGAGCAGTTCTTC
.,TRBJ2-4,TRBD2,TRBV6-2/TRBV6-3,CASSLSKRGAENIQYF,TGTGCCAGCAGTTTGTCAAAGCGGGGGGCGGAAAACATTCAGTACTTC
once,TRBJ2-5,TRBD2,TRBV3-1/TRBV3-2,CASSQGELAGVETQYF,TGTGCCAGCAGCCAAGGGGAACTAGCGGGGGTCGAGACCCAGTACTTC
.,TRBJ2-2,.,TRBV14,CASSRTLTGELFF,TGTGCCAGCAGCCGGACATTAACGGGGGAGCTGTTTTTT
few,TRBJ2-3,TRBD1,TRBV10-3,CAIRGQGTDTQYF,TGTGCCATTAGAGGACAGGGGACAGATACGCAGTATTTT
.,TRBJ2-6,.,TRBV4-1,CASSLQGRSSGANVLTF,TGCGCCAGCAGCCTACAGGGTCGGTCCTCTGGGGCCAACGTCCTGACTTTC
.,TRBJ2-3,.,TRBV11-2,CASSFGYTDTQYF,TGTGCCAGCAGCTTCGGTTACACAGATACGCAGTATTTT
.,TRBJ1-3,.,TRBV21-1,CASSKYSGNTIYF,TGTGCCAGCAGCAAATATTCGGGAAACACCATATATTTT
.,TRBJ2-5,.,TRBV10-1,CARNASGERETQYF,TGCGCCAGGAATGCGTCAGGGGAAAGGGAGACCCAGTACTTC
once,TRBJ1-4,TRBD1,TRBV27,CASRSGTGQSLFEKLFF,TGTGCCAGCAGGTCCGGGACAGGACAATCACTTTTTGAAAAACTGTTTTTT
.,TRBJ2-3,.,TRBV9,CASSVVLGGADTQYF,TGTGCCAGCAGCGTAGTTCTAGGGGGGGCAGATACGCAGTATTTT
.,TRBJ2-3,.,TRBV11-3,CASSSGEVRGTDTQYF,TGTGCCAGCAGCTCCGGGGAGGTCAGGGGCACAGATACGCAGTATTTT
.,TRBJ2-3,.,TRBV6-6,CASSYFTGSDTQYF,TGTGCCAGCAGTTACTTCACAGGGTCAGATACGCAGTATTTT
.,TRBJ2-2,TRBD2,TRBV4-1,CASSQDDSGSGDSNTGELFF,TGCGCCAGCAGCCAAGACGACTCGGGTAGCGGGGATTCGAACACCGGGGAGCTGTTTTTT
.,TRBJ2-7,TRBD2,TRBV7-2,CASSLKLAGLSSYEQYF,TGTGCCAGCAGCTTAAAACTAGCGGGGCTGAGCTCCTACGAGCAGTACTTC
once,TRBJ2-7,.,TRBV20-1,CSASSEAYEQYF,TGCAGTGCTAGTTCTGAGGCCTACGAGCAGTACTTC
once,TRBJ2-7,.,TRBV4-1,CASSQEWRTATYEQYF,TGCGCCAGCAGCCAAGAATGGAGGACAGCCACCTACGAGCAGTACTTC
.,TRBJ2-1,TRBD2,TRBV27,CASSLFWASGGAWNEQFF,TGTGCCAGCAGTTTATTCTGGGCTAGCGGGGGGGCCTGGAATGAGCAGTTCTTC
once,TRBJ1-6,TRBD1,TRBV19,CASSIIGTGYSPLHF,TGTGCCAGTAGTATTATCGGGACAGGATATTCACCCCTCCACTTT
.,TRBJ1-2,TRBD1,TRBV6-5,CASSPPRQGAGGYTF,TGTGCCAGCAGCCCACCCCGACAGGGGGCTGGAGGCTACACCTTC
.,TRBJ2-2,.,TRBV7-8,CASSLGRRPNTGELFF,TGTGCCAGCAGCTTAGGTAGGCGGCCGAACACCGGGGAGCTGTTTTTT
.,TRBJ2-7,.,TRBV7-2,CASSLSPDSSYEQYF,TGTGCCAGCAGCTTATCCCCGGACAGCTCCTACGAGCAGTACTTC
.,TRBJ2-1,TRBD2,TRBV6-1,CASSDVAGAYNEQFF,TGTGCCAGCAGTGATGTAGCGGGGGCCTACAATGAGCAGTTCTTC
.,TRBJ2-2,.,TRBV5-1,CASSLTANTGELFF,TGCGCCAGCAGCTTGACAGCGAACACCGGGGAGCTGTTTTTT
many,TRBJ2-1,TRBD2,TRBV11-2,CASSLGLANEQFF,TGTGCCAGCAGCTTGGGACTAGCCAATGAGCAGTTCTTC
.,TRBJ2-5,TRBD1,TRBV4-3,CASSQERGTGVETQYF,TGCGCCAGCAGCCAAGAGCGCGGGACAGGGGTAGAGACCCAGTACTTC
.,TRBJ1-3,.,TRBV28,CASSLTQGTGNTIYF,TGTGCCAGCAGTCTAACCCAGGGGACTGGAAACACCATATATTTT
.,TRBJ1-2,TRBD1,TRBV5-4,CASSFSGGGNYGYTF,TGTGCCAGCAGCTTTTCAGGGGGCGGAAACTATGGCTACACCTTC
.,TRBJ2-2,.,TRBV9,CASSVNSGGELFF,TGTGCCAGCAGCGTAAACTCGGGCGGGGAGCTGTTTTTT
.,TRBJ2-7,.,TRBV29-1,CSVMGARGYEQYF,TGCAGCGTTATGGGGGCGAGAGGCTACGAGCAGTACTTC
.,TRBJ2-3,TRBD1,TRBV2,CASTWTGRTDTQYF,TGTGCCAGCACCTGGACAGGGCGCACAGATACGCAGTATTTT
.,TRBJ2-1,TRBD1,TRBV19,CASTRQGGYNEQFF,TGTGCCAGTACCCGACAGGGTGGGTACAATGAGCAGTTCTTC
.,TRBJ2-7,TRBD1,TRBV7-9,CASSQTGAANEQYF,TGTGCCAGCAGCCAGACAGGGGCCGCCAACGAGCAGTACTTC
.,TRBJ2-2,.,TRBV6-6,CASSYSLSAGELFF,TGTGCCAGCAGTTACTCGTTGAGTGCCGGGGAGCTGTTTTTT
.,TRBJ2-5,.,TRBV7-2,CASSLFEGIGETQYF,TGTGCCAGCAGCTTATTCGAGGGAATTGGAGAGACCCAGTACTTC
.,TRBJ1-6,.,TRBV21-1,CASSKIRGQDSDSPLHF,TGTGCCAGCAGCAAAATACGTGGACAGGATAGTGATTCACCCCTCCACTTT
.,TRBJ2-1,TRBD1,TRBV7-9,CASRMAGGYGEQFF,TGTGCCAGCAGGATGGCAGGGGGCTATGGTGAGCAGTTCTTC
.,TRBJ2-1,TRBD2,TRBV3-1/TRBV3-2,CASSHRSGGANEQFF,TGTGCCAGCAGCCATCGAAGCGGGGGGGCCAATGAGCAGTTCTTC
many,TRBJ2-1,TRBD2,TRBV7-9,CASSQISGGAINEQFF,TGTGCCAGCAGCCAAATTAGCGGGGGGGCCATCAATGAGCAGTTCTTC